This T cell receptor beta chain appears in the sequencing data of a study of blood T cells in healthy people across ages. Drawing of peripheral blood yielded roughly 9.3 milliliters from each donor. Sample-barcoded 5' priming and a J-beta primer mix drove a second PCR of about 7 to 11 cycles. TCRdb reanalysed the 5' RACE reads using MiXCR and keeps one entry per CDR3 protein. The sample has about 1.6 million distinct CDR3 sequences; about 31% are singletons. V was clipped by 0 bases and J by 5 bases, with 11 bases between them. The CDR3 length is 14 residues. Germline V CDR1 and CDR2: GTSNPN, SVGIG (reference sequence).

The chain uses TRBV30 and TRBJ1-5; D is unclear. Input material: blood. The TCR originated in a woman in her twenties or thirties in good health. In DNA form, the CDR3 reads TGTGCCTGGAGTGTACAAGGGTTCGATCAGCCCCAGCATTTT. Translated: CAWSVQGFDQPQHF.